The present T cell receptor (beta chain) was sequenced within a study of cytomegalovirus exposure and HLA in healthy donors. V shed 0 bases and J shed 7 bases, with 13 bases lying between them. This CDR3 has 15 amino acids. Germline V gene sequence: CDR1 SGDLS, CDR2 YYNGEE. Use of 60 Vbeta and 13 Jbeta primers characterized the PCR. Clones were sequenced by immunoSEQ multiplex PCR, and TCRdb holds only the in-frame ones, with some missing. The sample lists hundreds of thousands of clones; 82% were seen once. The receptor was derived from a woman aged 40 to 49 in good health and CMV-seronegative. Sequencing used PBMCs. This sequence joins TRBV9 and TRBJ1-4; tentative D call: TRBD1 (5 bases). CDR3 residues: CASSVGDSTGEKLFF. The CDR3, as DNA: TGTGCCAGCAGCGTAGGCGACAGTACCGGTGAAAAACTGTTTTTT.